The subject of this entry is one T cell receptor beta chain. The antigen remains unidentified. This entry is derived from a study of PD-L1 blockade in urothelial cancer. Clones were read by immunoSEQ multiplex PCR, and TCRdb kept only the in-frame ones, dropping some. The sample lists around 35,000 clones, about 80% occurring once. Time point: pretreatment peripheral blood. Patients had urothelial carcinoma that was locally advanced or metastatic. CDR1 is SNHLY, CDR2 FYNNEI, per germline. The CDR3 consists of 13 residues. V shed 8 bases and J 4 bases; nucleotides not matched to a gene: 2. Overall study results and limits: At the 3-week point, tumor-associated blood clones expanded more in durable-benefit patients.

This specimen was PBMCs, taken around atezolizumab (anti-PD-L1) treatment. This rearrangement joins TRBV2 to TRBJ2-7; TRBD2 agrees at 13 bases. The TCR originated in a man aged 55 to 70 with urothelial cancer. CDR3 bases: TGTGCCAGCGGACTAGCGGGAGTTTACGAGCAGTACTTC. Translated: CASGLAGVYEQYF.